These 23 T cell receptor beta chains originate from one sample sequenced in a study of intratumoral heterogeneity in liver cancer. Sequenced by immunoSEQ multiplex PCR; TCRdb stores in-frame clones only, minus some. The sample lists fewer than 6,500 clones, 70% to 80% occurring once. Multiple geographically separated regions of the hepatocellular carcinoma nodule were sampled separately. Specimen: tumor tissue, collected before any cancer treatment. These receptors all come from a woman aged 65 to 85 with hepatocellular carcinoma.

The chain joins TRBV29-1 to TRBJ2-7; D is tentatively TRBD1 or TRBD2 (5 bases each). CDR3 length: 12 residues. Trimming cost V 6 bases and J 5 bases, with 14 bases left between them. CDR1 SQVTM and CDR2 ANQGSEA come from the germline V gene. In DNA, the CDR3 is TGCAGCGTAAGAGAGATGGGGGACGAGCAGTACTTC. It translates to CSVREMGDEQYF.

This clone was counted once. The chain employs TRBV3-1 (or the pseudogene TRBV3-2) and TRBJ2-2; the match to TRBD2 covers 12 bases. V gave up 4 bases and J gave up 1 base; unmatched junction bases: 4. The CDR3 has 17 residues. Germline V gives CDR1 LGHDT, CDR2 YNNKEL (reference sequence). CDR3 in DNA: TGTGCCAGCAGCCGAGGGACTAGCGGGTTGAACACCGGGGAGCTGTTTTTT. It yields the protein CASSRGTSGLNTGELFF.

The table lists this clone with a count of one. The J gene is TRBJ2-3, the V gene TRBV19, with 7 bases identical to TRBD1. CDR1 and CDR2 from the germline V gene are LNHDA and SQIVND (reference sequence). The CDR3 is 16 residues long. With V trimmed by 4 bases and J by 1 base, 8 bases remained unmatched. The CDR3 is CASSSETGLGTDTQYF. The CDR3 DNA sequence: TGTGCCAGTAGTAGCGAGACAGGGCTTGGCACAGATACGCAGTATTTT.

CDR3 nucleotides: TGTGCCAGCAGCCCAGGCGGTAGCAATCAGCCCCAGCATTTT. This encodes CASSPGGSNQPQHF. The V gene is TRBV27, the J gene TRBJ1-5; D unresolved. The CDR3 consists of 14 residues. V was pared by 6 bases and J by 0 bases, with 9 bases between. Looked up from germline, CDR1 is MNHEY and CDR2 is SMNVEV (reference sequence).

This rearrangement joins TRBV2 to TRBJ2-7, with a possible D match to TRBD2 (6 bases). The CDR3 contains 14 residues. CDR1 is SNHLY and CDR2 is FYNNEI in the germline V gene. V was cut by 6 bases and J by 3 bases, with 15 bases left in between. CDR3 loop: CASSRGVLDYEQYF. In nucleotides, the CDR3 is TGTGCCAGCAGCCGCGGGGTACTAGACTACGAGCAGTACTTC.

The chain uses TRBV10-1 and TRBJ1-3, with D hard to call. The V gene's germline CDR1 is WNHNN and CDR2 SYGVQD (reference sequence). The V end lost 6 bases, the J end lost 4 bases, and 22 bases lay between the germline ends. There are 17 residues in the CDR3. In DNA, the CDR3 is TGCGCCAGCAGCCCCCCGGTGGGGAGTTTGGGAGGAAACACCATATATTTT. This gives the protein CASSPPVGSLGGNTIYF.

This clone occurred a few times. The rearrangement links TRBV5-8 to TRBJ2-2, with 9 bases fitting TRBD1. The CDR3 sequence is 16 residues long. The trim removed 5 bases at V and 1 base at J, leaving 6 bases unmatched. From germline, CDR1 is SGHTS and CDR2 YDEGEE. DNA of the CDR3: TGTGCCAGCAGGCTTGACAGGGGGGGGAACACCGGGGAGCTGTTTTTT. Translating gives CASRLDRGGNTGELFF. Supplemented by reference TRBV5-8 and TRBJ2-2, the full variable domain reads EAGVTQSPTHLIKTRGQQATLRCSPISGHTSVYWYQQALGLGLQFLLWYDEGEERNRGNFPPRFSGRQFPNYSSELNVNALELEDSALYLCASRLDRGGNTGELFFGEGSRLTVL.

The V and J genes are TRBV27 and TRBJ1-1, with 7 bases aligning to TRBD1. CDR3 size: 16 residues. V was clipped by 6 bases and J by 5 bases; unmatched bases: 15. CDR1 and CDR2 (germline): MNHEY, SMNVEV (reference sequence). CDR3 in amino acids: CASSRGTATKKTEAFF. The CDR3 bases are TGTGCCAGCAGCAGAGGGACAGCAACCAAGAAAACTGAAGCTTTCTTT.

The count of this clone is one. The V call is TRBV28, the J call TRBJ1-5; the D is unclear. The CDR3 spans 14 residues. The germline V gene has CDR1 MDHEN and CDR2 SYDVKM. V was clipped by 3 bases and J by 3 bases, with 9 bases between them. The CDR3 region is CASSLGRFNQPQHF. CDR3 bases: TGTGCCAGCAGTTTGGGCAGGTTCAATCAGCCCCAGCATTTT.

This clone showed up just a few times. The rearrangement uses TRBV28 and TRBJ1-6, with D perhaps TRBD1 (5 bases). The germline gives CDR1 MDHEN, CDR2 SYDVKM. Deletions cut 7 bases from V and 8 bases from J, with 9 bases between. CDR3 length: 12 amino acids. CDR3 in amino acids: CASKTRDSPLHF. CDR3 sequence (DNA): TGTGCCAGCAAAACCAGGGATTCACCCCTCCACTTT.

V usage is TRBV7-9 and J usage is TRBJ2-6, with D perhaps TRBD1 (6 bases). Germline lookup yields CDR1 SEHNR and CDR2 FQNEAQ (reference sequence). There are 16 residues in the CDR3. V was pared by 3 bases and J by 2 bases, with 11 bases between. The CDR3 region has the DNA TGTGCCAGCAGCTTGGCTGGGGGCGCTGGGGCCAACGTCCTGACTTTC. It codes for CASSLAGGAGANVLTF.

Sample share makes this clone medium-sized. The chain carries TRBV7-8 and TRBJ1-1; D may be TRBD1 (5 bases). V dropped 6 bases and J dropped 6 bases, with 14 bases sitting between them. CDR1 SGHVS and CDR2 FQNEAQ come from the germline V gene. The CDR3 has 13 residues. The CDR3 DNA reads TGTGCCAGCAGTCCCCAGGGAGGTTCTGAAGCTTTCTTT. The encoded protein is CASSPQGGSEAFF.

This clone was picked up a small number of times. V and J are TRBV28 and TRBJ1-6; unclear D gene. The length of the CDR3 is 13 residues. Germline-derived CDR1 and CDR2 are MDHEN and SYDVKM. V was shortened by 6 bases and J by 5 bases, with 8 bases between the two germline ends. The CDR3 sequence: CASRPGHNSPLHF. The CDR3 bases are TGTGCCAGCAGGCCGGGTCATAATTCACCCCTCCACTTT.

This chain connects TRBV6-5 to TRBJ1-2; 7 nucleotides agree with TRBD1. Germline V gene lookup returns CDR1 MNHEY and CDR2 SVGAGI. The CDR3 has 15 amino acids. After removal of 2 bases from V and 8 bases from J, the junction contained 11 bases not matched to a gene. CDR3 amino acids: CASSYTLTGNEGYTF. DNA of the CDR3: TGTGCCAGCAGTTACACCTTGACAGGGAATGAAGGCTACACCTTC.

The V call is TRBV4-2, the J call TRBJ2-1, with unresolved D. Germline V gene sequence: CDR1 LGHNA, CDR2 YNFKEQ. The CDR3 covers 11 residues. Deletions cut 1 base from V and 9 bases from J, with 4 bases between. For the CDR3, the DNA is TGTGCCAGCAGCCAAGTCAGTGAGCAGTTCTTC. This codes for CASSQVSEQFF.

This clone was seen a few times. The chain has TRBV9 and TRBJ2-1, with D unresolved. V lost 0 bases and J 9 bases, leaving 10 bases between the germline ends. The length of the CDR3 is 13 residues. Germline values: CDR1 SGDLS, CDR2 YYNGEE. The CDR3 here is CASSVVLHSEQFF. In nucleotides, the CDR3 is TGTGCCAGCAGCGTAGTTCTCCACAGTGAGCAGTTCTTC.

The chain combines TRBV6-5 with TRBJ2-2, with 7 positions matching TRBD2. J lost 2 bases, V lost 4 bases, and 7 bases had no gene match. In germline, CDR1 is MNHEY, CDR2 SVGAGI. The CDR3 totals 16 residues. The DNA of the CDR3 is TGTGCCAGCAGTTTGGGGGGGATGGATAACACCGGGGAGCTGTTTTTT. Translated, it gives CASSLGGMDNTGELFF.

The chain joins TRBV3-1 (or the pseudogene TRBV3-2) to TRBJ2-1, with 12 bases fitting TRBD2. The CDR3 spans 18 residues. V lost 5 bases, J lost 0 bases, and 8 bases stayed unmatched. Germline V gives CDR1 LGHDT, CDR2 YNNKEL (reference sequence). This CDR3 is CASSSGLAGLSSYNEQFF. CDR3 DNA sequence: TGTGCCAGCAGCTCAGGACTAGCGGGACTTAGCTCCTACAATGAGCAGTTCTTC.

The chain carries TRBV5-1 and TRBJ2-3; D remains ambiguous. The CDR3 is made up of 11 amino acids. V was clipped by 1 base and J by 6 bases, with 3 bases between them. Germline CDR1 and CDR2: SGHRS and YFSETQ. The CDR3 region has the DNA TGCGCCAGCAGCTTGAGCGATACGCAGTATTTT. This codes for CASSLSDTQYF.

This chain uses TRBV5-1 with TRBJ1-3; no definite D call. This CDR3 is 15 amino acids long. The germline V and J ends were trimmed by 0 bases and 3 bases, with 10 bases remaining between them. Germline V CDR1 and CDR2: SGHRS, YFSETQ. The chain's CDR3 is CASSLASGFGNTIYF. The DNA of the CDR3 is TGCGCCAGCAGCTTGGCATCAGGCTTTGGAAACACCATATATTTT.

V gene TRBV19 combines with J gene TRBJ2-2, with 10 bases aligning to TRBD2. The germline V gene has CDR1 LNHDA and CDR2 SQIVND (reference sequence). V shed 5 bases and J 7 bases; nucleotides not matched to a gene: 10. This CDR3 is built from 16 residues. CDR3 amino acids: CASSGSSGRMGGELFF. CDR3 coding DNA: TGTGCCAGTAGTGGATCTAGCGGGAGAATGGGCGGGGAGCTGTTTTTT.

The chain joins TRBV5-1 to TRBJ2-1, with no clear D. Deletions cut 0 bases from V and 6 bases from J, with 10 bases between. Germline CDR1 and CDR2: SGHRS and YFSETQ. This CDR3 has 14 residues. Written as DNA, the CDR3 is TGCGCCAGCAGCTTGGCGCTGGCGGCCAATGAGCAGTTCTTC. It specifies CASSLALAANEQFF.

CDR3: CASRGFGGTDTQYF. The CDR3 DNA reads TGCGCCAGCAGAGGGTTTGGGGGCACAGATACGCAGTATTTT. This chain uses TRBV5-1 with TRBJ2-3, with D unresolved. CDR1 is SGHRS and CDR2 is YFSETQ in the germline V gene. V lost 5 bases and J 1 base, leaving 11 bases between the germline ends. The CDR3 sequence is 14 residues long.